The rows below give T cell receptor beta chains drawn from one sample of a study of blood T cell repertoires in COVID-19. Profiled with immunoSEQ multiplex PCR; TCRdb holds only in-frame clones, not every one. Of under 200,000 clones listed, about four fifths are singletons. The sample consisted of peripheral blood. All receptors derive from a man aged 70-80 years with active or convalescent COVID-19. Each CDR3 is given with its conserved first and last residue. A D gene is named only where the DNA matches it firmly. Only some rows state a clone size, as once, few, many or a class for expanded clones.

v_gene,abundance,d_gene,j_gene,CDR3aa,CDR3nt
TRBV6-1,NA,NA,TRBJ1-1,CASSEGREAEAFF,TGTGCCAGCAGTGAGGGTCGGGAGGCTGAAGCTTTCTTT
TRBV2,NA,TRBD2,TRBJ2-3,CAAPSFTGGADTQYF,TGTGCCGCTCCATCCTTCACGGGAGGCGCAGATACGCAGTATTTT
TRBV28,NA,TRBD1,TRBJ2-2,CASSSLQGARTGELFF,TGTGCCAGCAGTTCACTTCAGGGGGCACGAACCGGGGAGCTGTTTTTT
TRBV27,NA,TRBD1,TRBJ1-2,CASATGDGYTF,TGTGCCAGCGCGACAGGGGATGGCTACACCTTC
TRBV19,NA,NA,TRBJ1-5,CASSGGGGNQPQHF,TGTGCCAGTAGTGGGGGGGGTGGCAATCAGCCCCAGCATTTT
TRBV5-1,NA,TRBD1,TRBJ2-7,CASSFPTGQDEQYF,TGCGCCAGCAGCTTCCCAACAGGACAGGACGAGCAGTACTTC
TRBV28,few,TRBD1,TRBJ1-5,CASRRQGGRGQPQHF,TGTGCCAGCAGGAGACAGGGCGGCCGGGGACAGCCCCAGCATTTT
TRBV5-1,few,TRBD1,TRBJ1-5,CASSHTGGNQPQHF,TGCGCCAGCAGCCACACAGGGGGCAATCAGCCCCAGCATTTT
TRBV5-5,NA,TRBD1,TRBJ1-1,CASSLGTGVNTEAFF,TGTGCCAGCAGCTTGGGGACAGGGGTGAACACTGAAGCTTTCTTT
TRBV7-9,NA,TRBD1,TRBJ2-3,CASSPHHTGDGDTQYF,TGTGCCAGCAGCCCACATCACACAGGGGATGGAGATACGCAGTATTTT
TRBV20-1,NA,NA,TRBJ1-5,CSASHPGYSNQPQHF,TGCAGTGCTAGTCACCCAGGCTATAGCAATCAGCCCCAGCATTTT
TRBV19,NA,TRBD1,TRBJ1-2,CASSFRGTGNYGYTF,TGTGCCAGTAGTTTTCGTGGGACAGGGAACTATGGCTACACCTTC
TRBV2,once,TRBD2,TRBJ2-2,CASGRESAGELFF,TGTGCCAGCGGGCGGGAGTCAGCCGGGGAGCTGTTTTTT
TRBV5-5,NA,NA,TRBJ2-1,CASISSRGSYNEQFF,TGTGCCAGCATTTCCAGCAGGGGATCCTACAATGAGCAGTTCTTC
TRBV3-1/TRBV3-2,NA,NA,TRBJ1-3,CASSQVVTAVNTIYF,TGTGCCAGCAGCCAAGTGGTGACAGCCGTAAACACCATATATTTT
TRBV30,NA,TRBD1,TRBJ1-3,CAWSARDRVSSGNTIYF,TGTGCCTGGAGTGCAAGGGACAGGGTGAGCTCTGGAAACACCATATATTTT
TRBV28,NA,NA,TRBJ2-3,CASSLPVGPDTQYF,TGTGCCAGCAGTCTCCCCGTGGGGCCAGATACGCAGTATTTT
TRBV5-1,NA,NA,TRBJ1-2,CASRSPRGGYTF,TGCGCCAGCAGGTCCCCCCGGGGGGGCTACACCTTC
TRBV5-5,NA,NA,TRBJ1-6,CASSLEGTTSSYNSPLHF,TGTGCCAGCAGCTTGGAGGGGACTACCAGCTCCTATAATTCACCCCTCCACTTT
TRBV2,NA,NA,TRBJ2-7,CASSPESGLNSYEQYF,TGTGCCAGCTCCCCGGAGTCAGGGCTAAATAGCTACGAGCAGTACTTC
TRBV25-1,NA,TRBD2,TRBJ2-3,CASSVHRTSGGRDTQYF,TGTGCCAGCAGCGTCCACCGGACTAGCGGGGGGAGAGATACGCAGTATTTT
TRBV19,NA,TRBD1,TRBJ1-5,CAATTGDGNQPQHF,TGTGCCGCCACAACAGGGGATGGAAATCAGCCCCAGCATTTT
TRBV4-3,NA,NA,TRBJ1-1,CASSQSAASRNTEAFF,TGCGCCAGCAGCCAATCAGCGGCGTCACGGAACACTGAAGCTTTCTTT
TRBV30,few,NA,TRBJ1-1,CAWDRDRNTEAFF,TGTGCCTGGGATCGCGACAGGAACACTGAAGCTTTCTTT
TRBV7-2,NA,NA,TRBJ2-7,CASSLGPAGNYEQYF,TGTGCCAGCAGCTTAGGGCCCGCAGGGAACTACGAGCAGTACTTC
TRBV10-1,few,TRBD2,TRBJ2-1,CASELASGRNEQFF,TGCGCCAGCGAACTGGCTAGCGGGCGGAATGAGCAGTTCTTC
TRBV7-9,NA,TRBD1,TRBJ1-2,CASSPDRVFGYTF,TGTGCCAGCAGTCCAGACAGGGTCTTTGGCTACACCTTC
TRBV6-2/TRBV6-3,NA,TRBD2,TRBJ2-5,CASSYAGGRETQYF,TGTGCCAGCAGTTACGCGGGGGGCCGGGAGACCCAGTACTTC
TRBV19,NA,NA,TRBJ1-1,CATRVNTEAFF,TGTGCTACGAGAGTGAACACTGAAGCTTTCTTT
TRBV7-9,NA,TRBD1,TRBJ1-2,CASSGSRGQLGYTF,TGTGCCAGCAGCGGATCCAGGGGGCAGTTAGGCTACACCTTC
TRBV5-4,NA,TRBD2,TRBJ2-7,CASSRGLAGDLYEQYF,TGTGCCAGCAGCAGGGGACTAGCGGGAGACCTCTACGAGCAGTACTTC
TRBV6-5,NA,TRBD1,TRBJ1-5,CASSPPGQELQHF,TGTGCCAGCAGTCCTCCGGGACAGGAGCTGCAGCATTTT
TRBV4-2,NA,TRBD2,TRBJ2-1,CASSPQRESDEQFF,TGTGCCAGCAGCCCTCAGCGGGAGTCCGATGAGCAGTTCTTC
TRBV3-1/TRBV3-2,NA,TRBD2,TRBJ2-1,CASSHGTSGRKNEQFF,TGTGCCAGCAGCCATGGGACTAGCGGGAGAAAGAATGAGCAGTTCTTC
TRBV2,NA,TRBD1,TRBJ2-4,CATDGQGDIQYF,TGTGCCACCGATGGACAGGGCGACATTCAGTACTTC
TRBV6-5,NA,TRBD1,TRBJ2-7,CASISGTGSGEQYF,TGTGCCAGCATCAGTGGGACAGGGAGCGGGGAGCAGTACTTC
TRBV19,NA,TRBD1,TRBJ1-2,CASSYRTGVYGYTF,TGTGCCAGTAGTTACAGGACAGGCGTCTATGGCTACACCTTC
TRBV24-1,NA,NA,TRBJ2-2,CATSALGGELFF,TGTGCCACCAGTGCCCTCGGCGGGGAGCTGTTTTTT
TRBV6-5,NA,NA,TRBJ1-1,CANDFPGEAFF,TGTGCGAATGATTTCCCCGGGGAGGCTTTCTTT
TRBV5-1,NA,TRBD2,TRBJ2-4,CASSFPLAGGEGAKNIQYF,TGCGCCAGCAGCTTCCCGCTAGCGGGAGGGGAGGGGGCCAAAAACATTCAGTACTTC
TRBV4-2,NA,NA,TRBJ2-1,CASSQATDSYNEQFF,TGTGCCAGCAGCCAAGCGACAGACTCCTACAATGAGCAGTTCTTC